Shown below are 6 T cell receptor beta chains from a single sample sequenced in a study of tumor-infiltrating lymphocytes in primary liver carcinoma. Germline DNA was also extracted, and blood RNA was taken from unsorted whole blood. TCR beta cDNA came from 400 to 500 ng total RNA, primed with a constant-region primer. Slightly modified ARM-PCR, run as three nested multiplex PCR rounds, produced the TCR beta libraries. TRBV1-TRBV30 forward and Cbeta reverse primers drove the first two roughly 10-cycle rounds. From the multiplex PCR reads, TCRdb called clonotypes with MiXCR, one entry per CDR3 protein. The profile covers 310,000 or so distinct CDR3 sequences, with 50% to 60% appearing a single time and about a sixth taken by the ten largest. Specimen: peripheral blood. Receptors were obtained from a woman in her thirties with primary liver carcinoma and hepatitis B virus infection.

About this clonotype itself: Just one base apart from a much larger clone, this may be a read error. The gene calls are TRBV4-3 and TRBJ1-2; D might be TRBD1 (6 bases). V was trimmed by 4 bases and J by 4 bases, leaving 19 bases between them. CDR1 and CDR2 from the germline V gene are LGHNA and YSLEER. This CDR3 comprises 16 residues. The CDR3 nucleotides read TGCGCCAGCAGCCCCACTCCGAGGAACAGGGCCTATGGCTACACCTTC. It specifies CASSPTPRNRAYGYTF.

A remark on this clonotype: The junction departs from the called germline gene at one end, perhaps through a read error. The chain uses TRBV29-1 and TRBJ2-1; no reliable D call. Germline CDR1 and CDR2: SQVTM and ANQGSEA. The CDR3 contains 15 residues. The CDR3 sequence is CSVEGAPTLSNGQFF. In DNA form, the CDR3 reads TGCAGCGTTGAAGGTGCCCCCACTCTAAGCAATGGGCAGTTCTTC.

V and J are TRBV2 and TRBJ2-1; 8 positions agree with TRBD2. The CDR3 is 14 amino acids. CDR1 is SNHLY, CDR2 FYNNEI, per germline. The V gene end was trimmed by 9 bases and the J gene end by 3 bases; junction bases not matched to a gene: 7. The CDR3 spells CASPLAGIYNEQFF. For the CDR3, the DNA is TGTGCCAGTCCCCTAGCGGGTATCTACAATGAGCAGTTCTTC.

The chain couples TRBV4-3 to TRBJ2-7; 8 bases map to TRBD2. This CDR3 is built from 16 residues. Germline V lookup: CDR1 LGHNA, CDR2 YSLEER. V was pared by 0 bases and J by 4 bases, with 8 bases of the junction left unmatched. This CDR3 is CASSQDIASGSYEQYF. The DNA of the CDR3 is TGCGCCAGCAGCCAAGATATAGCCAGCGGGAGTTACGAGCAGTACTTC.

This clonotype was recorded a few times. The V and J genes are TRBV24-1 and TRBJ1-2; D not certain. Germline V gene sequence: CDR1 KGHDR, CDR2 SFDVKD. Trimming stripped 2 bases from V and 8 bases from J, with 17 bases between. The CDR3 covers 15 residues. CDR3 protein: CATSDSRTTARGYTF. As DNA, the CDR3 is TGTGCCACCAGTGATTCACGAACGACTGCTAGGGGCTACACCTTC.

The V call is TRBV7-9, the J call TRBJ2-1, with 10 bases that match TRBD1. The germline V gene encodes CDR1 SEHNR and CDR2 FQNEAQ (reference sequence). The CDR3 contains 19 residues. After removal of 5 bases from V and 7 bases from J, the junction contained 20 bases not matched to a gene. The CDR3 sequence: CASSKRMMWGQGTFNEQFF. The DNA for the CDR3 is TGTGCCAGCAGCAAAAGGATGATGTGGGGACAGGGGACTTTTAATGAGCAGTTCTTC. Full variable domain (outside the CDR3, taken from reference TRBV7-9 and TRBJ2-1): DTGVSQNPRHKITKRGQNVTFRCDPISEHNRLYWYRQTLGQGPEFLTYFQNEAQLEKSRLLSDRFSAERPKGSFSTLEIQRTEQGDSAMYLCASSKRMMWGQGTFNEQFFGPGTRLTVL.